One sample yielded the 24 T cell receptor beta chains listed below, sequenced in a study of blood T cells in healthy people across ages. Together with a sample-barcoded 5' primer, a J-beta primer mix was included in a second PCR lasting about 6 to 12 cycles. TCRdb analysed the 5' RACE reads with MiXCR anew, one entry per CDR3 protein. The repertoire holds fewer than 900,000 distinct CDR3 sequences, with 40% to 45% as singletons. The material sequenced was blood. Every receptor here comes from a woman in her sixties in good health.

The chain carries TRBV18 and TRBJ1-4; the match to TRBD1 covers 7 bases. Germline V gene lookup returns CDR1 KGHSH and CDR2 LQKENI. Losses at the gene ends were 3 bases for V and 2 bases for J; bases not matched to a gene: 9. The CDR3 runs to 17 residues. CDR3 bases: TGTGCCAGCTCACCTTTCGTAGCGACAGGGACTAATGAAAAACTGTTTTTT. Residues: CASSPFVATGTNEKLFF.

The CDR3 loop reads CASSLVTGNRELFF. CDR3 coding DNA: TGTGCCAGCAGCTTAGTAACAGGGAATCGGGAGCTGTTTTTT. The chain employs TRBV7-8 and TRBJ2-2, with D possibly matching TRBD1 (6 bases). Germline values: CDR1 SGHVS, CDR2 FQNEAQ. The CDR3 is 14 residues long. The V gene lost 1 base and the J gene lost 9 bases, with 12 bases spanning the gap.

CDR3 sequence reads: CASRPAPGTSGYNEQFF. In DNA form, the CDR3 reads TGTGCCAGCAGACCTGCCCCCGGGACTAGCGGTTACAATGAGCAGTTCTTC. The chain couples TRBV7-9 to TRBJ2-1; 11 bases fit TRBD2. CDR1 and CDR2 from the germline V gene are SEHNR and FQNEAQ (reference sequence). V shed 6 bases and J 4 bases; nucleotides not matched to a gene: 11. The CDR3 has 17 residues.

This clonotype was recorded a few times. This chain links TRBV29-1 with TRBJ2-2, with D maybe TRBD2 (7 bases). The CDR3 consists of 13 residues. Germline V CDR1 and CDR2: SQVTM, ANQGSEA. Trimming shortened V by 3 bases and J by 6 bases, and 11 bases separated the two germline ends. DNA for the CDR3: TGCAGCGTTGATAGGGGGGGGCCCGGGGAGCTGTTTTTT. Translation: CSVDRGGPGELFF.

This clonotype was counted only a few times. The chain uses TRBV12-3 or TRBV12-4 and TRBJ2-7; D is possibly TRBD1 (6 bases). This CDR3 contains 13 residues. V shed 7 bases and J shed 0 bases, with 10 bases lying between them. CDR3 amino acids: CASTLDSSYEQYF. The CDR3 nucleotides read TGTGCCAGCACCTTGGACAGCTCCTACGAGCAGTACTTC.

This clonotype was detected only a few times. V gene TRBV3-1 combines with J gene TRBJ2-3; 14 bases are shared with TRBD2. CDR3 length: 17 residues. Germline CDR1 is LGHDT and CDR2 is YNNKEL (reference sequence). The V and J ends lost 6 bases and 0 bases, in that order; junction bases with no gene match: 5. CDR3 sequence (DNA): TGTGCCAGCAGGGGGACTAGCGGGGGAACAAGCACAGATACGCAGTATTTT. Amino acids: CASRGTSGGTSTDTQYF.

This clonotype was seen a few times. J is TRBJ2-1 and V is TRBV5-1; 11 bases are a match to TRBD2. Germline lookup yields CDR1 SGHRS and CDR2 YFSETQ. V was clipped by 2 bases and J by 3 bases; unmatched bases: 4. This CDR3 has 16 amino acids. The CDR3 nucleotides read TGCGCCAGCAGCTTTAGCGGGGGGGAACTCTACAATGAGCAGTTCTTC. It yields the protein CASSFSGGELYNEQFF.

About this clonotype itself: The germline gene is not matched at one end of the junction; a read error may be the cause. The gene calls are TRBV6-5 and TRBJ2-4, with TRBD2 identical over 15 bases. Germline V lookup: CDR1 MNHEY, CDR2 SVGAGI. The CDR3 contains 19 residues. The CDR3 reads CASSYSSGLAGGPRNIRYF. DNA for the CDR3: TGTGCCAGCAGTTACTCCTCCGGACTAGCGGGAGGGCCGAGAAACATTCGGTACTTC.

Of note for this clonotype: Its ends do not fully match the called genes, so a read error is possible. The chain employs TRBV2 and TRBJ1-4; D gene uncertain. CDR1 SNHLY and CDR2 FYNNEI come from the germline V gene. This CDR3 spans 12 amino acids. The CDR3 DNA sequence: TGTGCCTGCAGTGGAACAGTCGAAATACTGTTTTTT. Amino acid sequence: CACSGTVEILFF.

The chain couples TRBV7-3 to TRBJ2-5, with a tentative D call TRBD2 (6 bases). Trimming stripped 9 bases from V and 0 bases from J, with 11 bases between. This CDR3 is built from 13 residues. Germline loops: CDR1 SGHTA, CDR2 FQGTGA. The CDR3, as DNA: TGTGCCAGTGCGGGGACCTACCAAGAGACCCAGTACTTC. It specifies CASAGTYQETQYF.

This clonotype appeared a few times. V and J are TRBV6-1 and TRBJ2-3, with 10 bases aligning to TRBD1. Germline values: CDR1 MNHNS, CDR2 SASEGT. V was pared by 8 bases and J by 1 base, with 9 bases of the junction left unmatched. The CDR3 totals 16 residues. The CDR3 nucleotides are TGTGCCAGCTCCCGGGACAGGGGTTTGGGCACAGATACGCAGTATTTT. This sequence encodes CASSRDRGLGTDTQYF.

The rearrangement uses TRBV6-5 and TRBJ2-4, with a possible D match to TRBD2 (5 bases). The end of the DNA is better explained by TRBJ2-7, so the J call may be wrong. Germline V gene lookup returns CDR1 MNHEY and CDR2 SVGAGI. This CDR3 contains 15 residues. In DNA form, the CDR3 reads TGTGCCAGCAGTAAATTCCCGGGATCAAACTACGAGCAGTACTTC. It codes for CASSKFPGSNYEQYF.

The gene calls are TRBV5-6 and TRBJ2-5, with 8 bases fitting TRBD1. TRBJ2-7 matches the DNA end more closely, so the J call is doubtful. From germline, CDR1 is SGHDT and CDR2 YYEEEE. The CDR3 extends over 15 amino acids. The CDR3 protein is CASSFLDRGNYEQYF. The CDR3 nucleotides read TGTGCCAGCAGCTTTCTAGACAGGGGCAACTACGAGCAGTACTTC.

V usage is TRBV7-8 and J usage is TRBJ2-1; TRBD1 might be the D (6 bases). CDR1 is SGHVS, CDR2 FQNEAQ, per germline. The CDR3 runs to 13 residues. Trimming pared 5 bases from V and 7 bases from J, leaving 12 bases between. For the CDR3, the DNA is TGTGCCAGCAGCAAGACAGGATTTAATGAGCAGTTCTTC. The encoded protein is CASSKTGFNEQFF.

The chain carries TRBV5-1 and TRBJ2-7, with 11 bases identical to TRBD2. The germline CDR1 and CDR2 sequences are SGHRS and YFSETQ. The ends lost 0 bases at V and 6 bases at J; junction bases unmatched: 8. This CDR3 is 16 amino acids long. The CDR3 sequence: CASSLVPSGGRSEQYF. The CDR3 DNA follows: TGCGCCAGCAGCTTGGTACCTAGCGGGGGGCGTAGCGAGCAGTACTTC. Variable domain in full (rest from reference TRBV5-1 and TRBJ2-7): KAGVTQTPRYLIKTRGQQVTLSCSPISGHRSVSWYQQTPGQGLQFLFEYFSETQRNKGNFPGRFSGRQFSNSRSEMNVSTLELGDSALYLCASSLVPSGGRSEQYFGPGTRLTVT.

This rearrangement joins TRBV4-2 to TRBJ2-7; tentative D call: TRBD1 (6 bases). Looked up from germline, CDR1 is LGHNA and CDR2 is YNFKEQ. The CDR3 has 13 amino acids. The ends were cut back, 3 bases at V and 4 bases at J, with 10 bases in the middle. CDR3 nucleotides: TGTGCCAGCAGCCAGCCAGGGGAATACGAGCAGTACTTC. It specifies CASSQPGEYEQYF.

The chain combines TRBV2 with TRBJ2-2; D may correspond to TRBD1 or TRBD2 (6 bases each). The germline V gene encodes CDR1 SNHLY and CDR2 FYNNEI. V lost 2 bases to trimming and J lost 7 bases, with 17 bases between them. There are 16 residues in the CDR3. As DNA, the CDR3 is TGTGCCAGCAGTGAAAGGGGGTCGATCGGGGGCGGGGAGCTGTTTTTT. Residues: CASSERGSIGGGELFF.

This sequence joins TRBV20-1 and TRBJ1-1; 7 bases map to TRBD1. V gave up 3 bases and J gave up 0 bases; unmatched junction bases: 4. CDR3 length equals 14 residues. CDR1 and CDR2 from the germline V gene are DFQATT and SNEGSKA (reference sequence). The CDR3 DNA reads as TGCAGTGCTAGTTACAGGGGCATGAACACTGAAGCTTTCTTT. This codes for CSASYRGMNTEAFF.

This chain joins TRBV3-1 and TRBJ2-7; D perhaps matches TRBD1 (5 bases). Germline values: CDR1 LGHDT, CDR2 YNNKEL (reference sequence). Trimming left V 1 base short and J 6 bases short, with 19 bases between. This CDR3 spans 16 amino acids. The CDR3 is CASSQGGAGFSSEQYF. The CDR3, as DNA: TGTGCCAGCAGCCAAGGGGGCGCAGGGTTTTCGTCCGAGCAGTACTTC.

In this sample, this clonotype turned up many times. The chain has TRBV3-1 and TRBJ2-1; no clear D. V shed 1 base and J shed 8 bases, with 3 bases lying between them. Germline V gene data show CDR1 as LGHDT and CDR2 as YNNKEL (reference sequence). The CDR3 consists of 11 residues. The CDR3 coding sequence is TGTGCCAGCAGCCAAGTCCATGAGCAGTTCTTC. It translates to CASSQVHEQFF.

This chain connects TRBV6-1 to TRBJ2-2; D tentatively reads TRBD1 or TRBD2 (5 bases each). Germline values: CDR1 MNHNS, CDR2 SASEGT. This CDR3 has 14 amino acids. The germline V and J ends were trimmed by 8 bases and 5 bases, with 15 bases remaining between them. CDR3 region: CASLGVTKTGELFF. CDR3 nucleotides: TGTGCCAGCCTGGGGGTAACCAAAACCGGGGAGCTGTTTTTT.

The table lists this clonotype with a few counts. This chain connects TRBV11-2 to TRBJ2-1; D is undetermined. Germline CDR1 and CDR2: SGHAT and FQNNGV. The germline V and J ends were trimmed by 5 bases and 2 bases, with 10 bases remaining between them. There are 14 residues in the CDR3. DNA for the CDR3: TGTGCCAGCAGCCCATACGGCCCCTACAATGAGCAGTTCTTC. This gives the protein CASSPYGPYNEQFF.

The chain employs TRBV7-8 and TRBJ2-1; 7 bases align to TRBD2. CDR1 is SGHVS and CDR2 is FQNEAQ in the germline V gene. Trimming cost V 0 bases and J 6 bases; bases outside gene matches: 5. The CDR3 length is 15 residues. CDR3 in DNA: TGTGCCAGCAGCTTAGCGTTGGAGCGGGGCAATGAGCAGTTCTTC. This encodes CASSLALERGNEQFF.

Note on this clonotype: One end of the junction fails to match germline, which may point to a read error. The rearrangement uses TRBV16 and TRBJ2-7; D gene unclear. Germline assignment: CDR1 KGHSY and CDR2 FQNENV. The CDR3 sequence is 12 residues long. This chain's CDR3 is CASIQLAHEQYF. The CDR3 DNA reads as TGTGCCAGCATCCAATTAGCCCACGAGCAGTACTTC.